What follows is one T cell receptor beta chain and its context. A few counts support this clonotype. It has no known antigen specificity. Base qualities are not provided; no much larger clone lies one nucleotide away. The data are from a study of molecular identifiers for immune sequencing clone quantification (dated by TCRdb to the late 2010s). For the wider study: For a replicate experiment, the RNA from either about 20,000 or 100,000 naive CD8 T cells was divided into five aliquots, and four of those aliquots went on to sequencing. This methods study benchmarked molecular-identifier clustering-based TCR repertoire sequencing (MIDCIRS) and TCR RNA copy counting, using CD8 T cells to do so.

Study-wide findings and limitations: Highly expanded clone sizes could be underestimated if identical TCR molecules share a barcode. A single cell's worth of spiked-in Jurkat TCR RNA was reported detectable even among 850,000 to 1,000,000 naive CD8 T cells. In CMV-specific effector cells, clones with more than 20 RNA copies accounted for over 99% of molecules, whereas in naive cells such clones accounted for under 1%. The naive libraries included spiked-in Jurkat TCR RNA (10 copies' worth), and this RNA is not part of the donor repertoire. Modeling indicated around 3 TCR RNA copies recovered per cell, compared with around 9.8 by digital PCR, which implies a capture efficiency of approximately 30%. When barcode sub-clustering was left out, chimeric consensus sequences inflated TCR diversity, with chimeras reaching as high as 47%.

Receptors were amplified or captured by PCR. The sequencer was a NextSeq 500. Bulk TCR libraries were prepared as previously described, using TCR primers listed in Table S5. Total RNA was purified with the Qiagen AllPrep DNA/RNA kit. Reads from multiple sequencing runs of the same library were pooled before analysis. From the authors' description of their analysis: Reads were retained only if the reads had an exact TCR constant sequence, and the retained reads were trimmed to 150 nt and grouped according to their 12-nt molecular barcodes. Reads inside each barcode group were sub-clustered using a 15% Levenshtein threshold, and a quality-weighted consensus sequence was constructed for each RNA molecule. Non-functional sequences were filtered out, along with any lower-count sequence sitting one edit away from another sequence. On the basis of fitting two negative binomial distributions, barcode sub-clusters with fewer than 20% of the maximum read count were discarded. The public reads were quality trimmed at Q25 with fastp and then assembled into clones with MiXCR by TCRdb, keeping productive beta chains. When rows share a CDR3 protein, they turn into one entry using the most common DNA and genes. For this entry, the V and J calls and clone size follow TCRdb and not the study's own pipeline. Recorded for this sample are roughly 630,000 distinct CDR3 sequences; approximately 24% of them occurred a single time. Around 0.78% of the sample is taken by the ten largest.

Naive CD8 T cell libraries were made from approximately 22,000 to 940,000 sorted cells using 10%, 30% or 50% of purified RNA. Naive CD8 T cells, defined as CD8+CD4-CCR7+CD45RA+, were FACS-sorted into RLT Plus buffer on a BD FACSAria II. Approximately 9 TCR copies' worth of Jurkat RNA were spiked into roughly 17,000-1,100,000 naive CD8 T cell samples to test detection sensitivity. CD8 T cells were enriched using RosetteSep CD8+ T Cell Enrichment Cocktail and Ficoll-Paque, and the enriched cells then underwent ACK red cell lysis. V was cut back by 5 bases and J by 0 bases, leaving a gap of 13 bases between them. Via the germline V gene, CDR1 is MNHEY and CDR2 SVGEGT. From its cysteine to its phenylalanine, the CDR3 spans 15 amino acids. CDR3 DNA is the only sequence kept; it has 45 bases, read in frame from the first base.

The rearranged chain carries TRBV6-2 or TRBV6-3 and TRBJ1-2, with an unclear D gene assignment. What was sequenced was naive CD8+ T cells from blood, with Jurkat cell RNA spiked in. Taken with the paper, the label for cell subset or site translates to: FACS-sorted CD8+CD4-CCR7+CD45RA+ naive T cells. This TCR was sampled from a human donor in good health. Some libraries in this study had Jurkat cell RNA spiked in. The DNA sequence reads TGTGCCAGCAGTCCGCGGACCGACCCTAACTATGGCTACACCTTC. Its protein is CASSPRTDPNYGYTF.